Following are 27 T cell receptor beta chains from one sample sequenced in a study of blood T cell repertoires in COVID-19. Measured with immunoSEQ multiplex PCR; TCRdb has only the in-frame clones, and not every one. The sample records roughly 110,000 clones, 89% being singletons. The sequencing input was peripheral blood. The receptor set was obtained from a man between 35 and 55 years old with active or convalescent COVID-19.

This rearrangement joins TRBV28 to TRBJ1-1; D call uncertain. CDR1 and CDR2 (germline): MDHEN, SYDVKM. The CDR3 is 13 residues long. The germline V and J ends were trimmed by 6 bases and 1 base, with 9 bases remaining between them. The CDR3 DNA is TGTGCCAGCAGGCAACTTGCGAACACTGAAGCTTTCTTT. The encoded protein is CASRQLANTEAFF.

V gene TRBV6-5 combines with J gene TRBJ1-2, with D tentatively TRBD1 (6 bases). V lost 2 bases and J 0 bases, leaving 10 bases between the germline ends. Germline CDR1 MNHEY, CDR2 SVGAGI. The CDR3 consists of 15 residues. The CDR3 reads CASSYSTGPNYGYTF. DNA for the CDR3: TGTGCCAGCAGTTACAGCACAGGGCCTAACTATGGCTACACCTTC.

The chain has TRBV2 and TRBJ1-2; D is ambiguous. Germline assignment: CDR1 SNHLY and CDR2 FYNNEI. The CDR3 loop spans 12 amino acids. Trimming stripped 0 bases from V and 7 bases from J, with 6 bases between. The CDR3 sequence is CASSEARSGYTF. DNA for the CDR3: TGTGCCAGCAGTGAAGCGAGGAGTGGCTACACCTTC.

V is TRBV27 and J is TRBJ1-1; no reliable D call. The germline CDR1 and CDR2 sequences are MNHEY and SMNVEV (reference sequence). There are 13 residues in the CDR3. V shed 3 bases and J shed 1 base, with 6 bases lying between them. CDR3 region: CASSFSGNTEAFF. The DNA of the CDR3 is TGTGCCAGCAGTTTTTCGGGGAACACTGAAGCTTTCTTT.

CDR3 coding DNA: TGTGCCAGCAGCCGTACGACACAATTTAATGAAAAACTGTTTTTT. As protein: CASSRTTQFNEKLFF. The chain employs TRBV6-5 and TRBJ1-4; D is uncertain. CDR1 MNHEY and CDR2 SVGAGI come from the germline V gene. This CDR3 has 15 amino acids. The germline V and J ends were trimmed by 6 bases and 4 bases, with 15 bases remaining between them.

This sequence joins TRBV5-1 and TRBJ2-3; 11 bases agree with TRBD2. The CDR3 sequence is 15 residues long. Germline CDR1 and CDR2: SGHRS and YFSETQ. V shed 0 bases, J shed 5 bases, and the junction held 2 bases outside the gene matches. The CDR3 sequence: CASSLGLAGGDTQYF. The DNA of the CDR3 is TGCGCCAGCAGCTTGGGCCTAGCGGGAGGAGATACGCAGTATTTT.

This CDR3 is CASSLVPGSDTQYF. CDR3 DNA sequence: TGCGCCAGCAGCTTGGTCCCGGGGTCAGATACGCAGTATTTT. The chain is built from TRBV5-1 and TRBJ2-3; weak D call: TRBD2 (5 bases). Between the trimmed V and J ends, which lost 0 bases and 4 bases, there was a span of 9 bases. The CDR3 loop spans 14 amino acids. The V gene's germline CDR1 is SGHRS and CDR2 YFSETQ.

The genes are TRBV6-5 and TRBJ1-1, with D possibly matching TRBD1 (5 bases). Germline assignment: CDR1 MNHEY and CDR2 SVGAGI. The germline V and J ends were trimmed by 6 bases and 7 bases, with 9 bases remaining between them. The CDR3 runs to 11 residues. CDR3 protein: CASRTAIEAFF. CDR3 bases: TGTGCCAGCAGGACAGCGATTGAAGCTTTCTTT.

The rearrangement joins TRBV6-1 to TRBJ2-2, with D maybe TRBD2 (7 bases). Germline values: CDR1 MNHNS, CDR2 SASEGT. The CDR3 runs to 17 residues. The V end lost 1 base, the J end lost 1 base, and 13 bases lay between the germline ends. The DNA for the CDR3 is TGTGCCAGCAGTGAAGGTCGGGGGGCGCAGAACACCGGGGAGCTGTTTTTT. This translates into CASSEGRGAQNTGELFF.

The chain links TRBV28 to TRBJ1-2; possible D gene TRBD1, 6 bases. Per germline, CDR1 MDHEN and CDR2 SYDVKM. The CDR3 length is 15 residues. Trimming took off 2 bases at V and 3 bases at J, with 13 bases between the two ends. CDR3 protein: CASSLQGPVDYGYTF. The CDR3 DNA follows: TGTGCCAGCAGTTTACAGGGGCCGGTAGACTATGGCTACACCTTC.

This chain links TRBV18 with TRBJ2-5, with 8 bases lining up with TRBD1. The J segment lost 9 bases and the V segment lost 0 bases, leaving 9 bases of the junction unmatched. This CDR3 has 15 residues. CDR1 is KGHSH, CDR2 LQKENI, per germline. The CDR3 reads CASSPPWGQENAQYF. DNA for the CDR3: TGTGCCAGCTCACCACCTTGGGGACAGGAGAACGCCCAGTACTTC.

The chain is built from TRBV6-2 or TRBV6-3 and TRBJ1-6; D remains unclear. V was shortened by 6 bases and J by 8 bases, with 17 bases between the two germline ends. The CDR3 has 15 amino acids. Germline CDR1 MNHEY, CDR2 SVGEGT. DNA for the CDR3: TGTGCCAGCAGCCCGCGGCCCATTCGGGATTCACCCCTCCACTTT. Translation: CASSPRPIRDSPLHF.

The rearrangement links TRBV30 to TRBJ2-7; no firm D call. Germline assignment: CDR1 GTSNPN and CDR2 SVGIG (reference sequence). This CDR3 region has 11 residues. The V gene lost 5 bases and the J gene lost 3 bases, with 8 bases spanning the gap. Here the CDR3 DNA reads TGTGCCTGGGCTCACAGCTACGAGCAGTACTTC. Its translation: CAWAHSYEQYF.

V is TRBV6-5 and J is TRBJ1-4; 9 positions agree with TRBD1. The CDR3 length is 15 residues. Germline V CDR1 and CDR2: MNHEY, SVGAGI. Unmatched junction bases numbered 8, after V lost 5 bases and J lost 7 bases. The CDR3 sequence is CASSRTGTGFEKLFF. The DNA of the CDR3 is TGTGCCAGCAGTAGAACCGGGACAGGGTTTGAAAAACTGTTTTTT.

The chain uses TRBV6-1 and TRBJ1-3, with D possibly TRBD1 on 6 matching bases. This CDR3 region has 18 residues. Per germline, CDR1 MNHNS and CDR2 SASEGT. V lost 6 bases, J lost 4 bases, and 25 bases lay in between. CDR3 nucleotide sequence: TGTGCCAGCAGCGAATTCCTCGGGGGAGGGGGAGCGGGAAACACCATATATTTT. This sequence encodes CASSEFLGGGGAGNTIYF.

The chain is built from TRBV28 and TRBJ1-5, with 7 bases identical to TRBD1. V was clipped by 1 base and J by 5 bases; unmatched bases: 5. Germline-derived CDR1 and CDR2 are MDHEN and SYDVKM. The CDR3 covers 15 residues. The CDR3 DNA is TGTGCCAGCAGTTTATTCGGCAGGGGGGATCAGCCCCAGCATTTT. Amino acids: CASSLFGRGDQPQHF.

V usage is TRBV19 and J usage is TRBJ2-1; TRBD1 might be the D (7 bases). The germline V gene has CDR1 LNHDA and CDR2 SQIVND (reference sequence). V was shortened by 3 bases and J by 6 bases, with 15 bases between the two germline ends. The CDR3 covers 15 residues. CDR3 loop: CASSIAGQSSNEQFF. The DNA of the CDR3 is TGTGCCAGTAGTATTGCGGGACAGTCGTCCAATGAGCAGTTCTTC. Complete variable domain (other parts from reference TRBV19 and TRBJ2-1): DGGITQSPKYLFRKEGQNVTLSCEQNLNHDAMYWYRQDPGQGLRLIYYSQIVNDFQKGDIAEGYSVSREKKESFPLTVTSAQKNPTAFYLCASSIAGQSSNEQFFGPGTRLTVL.

The count of this clone is one. This chain connects TRBV28 to TRBJ1-6, with 10 bases identical to TRBD1. J was trimmed by 10 bases and V by 5 bases; bases with no gene match: 5. Germline CDR1 and CDR2: MDHEN and SYDVKM. The length of the CDR3 is 14 residues. DNA for the CDR3: TGTGCCAGCAGTCCCGACAGGGGGCACTCACCCCTCCACTTT. Protein product: CASSPDRGHSPLHF.

The CDR3: CAGKPNEKLFF. CDR3 in DNA: TGTGCCGGCAAGCCTAATGAAAAACTGTTTTTT. The rearrangement joins TRBV6-4 to TRBJ1-4; D is undetermined. The CDR3 totals 11 residues. The germline V gene encodes CDR1 MRHNA and CDR2 SNTAGT. Trimming pared 11 bases from V and 3 bases from J, leaving 7 bases between.

The chain couples TRBV10-3 to TRBJ2-2; D not resolved. The germline V gene has CDR1 ENHRY and CDR2 SYGVKD. The CDR3 extends over 14 amino acids. V shed 8 bases and J shed 0 bases, with 10 bases lying between them. The chain's CDR3 is CAILGVSNTGELFF. CDR3 sequence (DNA): TGTGCCATCTTGGGCGTATCGAACACCGGGGAGCTGTTTTTT.

V gene TRBV5-5 combines with J gene TRBJ1-6, with TRBD1 as a possible D gene (5 bases). Germline CDR1 reads SGHKS; CDR2 reads YYEKEE (reference sequence). Trimming cost V 1 base and J 6 bases, with 11 bases left between them. CDR3 length: 15 amino acids. This CDR3 reads CASSLNSGLNSPLHF. The CDR3 DNA reads TGTGCCAGCAGCTTGAATTCAGGGCTTAATTCACCCCTCCACTTT.

The genes are TRBV28 and TRBJ1-3; a weak D match, TRBD1 (5 bases). CDR3 size: 14 residues. Trimming left V 8 bases short and J 0 bases short, with 11 bases between. The V gene's germline CDR1 is MDHEN and CDR2 SYDVKM. The CDR3 loop reads CASEDNLSGNTIYF. In DNA form, the CDR3 reads TGTGCCAGCGAGGACAACCTCTCTGGAAACACCATATATTTT.

CDR3 amino acids: CAISETPSGEKLFF. CDR3 coding DNA: TGTGCCATCAGTGAAACTCCTTCAGGCGAAAAACTGTTTTTT. The rearrangement joins TRBV10-3 to TRBJ1-4, with unresolved D. The V end lost 3 bases, the J end lost 8 bases, and 13 bases lay between the germline ends. The CDR3 loop spans 14 amino acids. Germline CDR1 is ENHRY and CDR2 is SYGVKD.

J is TRBJ2-7 and V is TRBV6-5; weak D call: TRBD1 (5 bases). Deletions cut 0 bases from V and 4 bases from J, with 13 bases between. Germline V gene lookup returns CDR1 MNHEY and CDR2 SVGAGI. This CDR3 is 15 amino acids long. In DNA, the CDR3 is TGTGCCAGCAGTTACTCGTTAAGGGGTTGGTACGAGCAGTACTTC. It yields the protein CASSYSLRGWYEQYF.

The chain joins TRBV30 to TRBJ2-3; 13 bases fit TRBD2. The trim removed 2 bases at V and 3 bases at J, leaving 17 bases unmatched. CDR1 is GTSNPN and CDR2 is SVGIG in the germline V gene (reference sequence). The CDR3 length is 20 residues. The CDR3 nucleotides read TGTGCCTGGAGTAAAGGGGGACTAGCGGGAAATAGATGGGGAACAGATACGCAGTATTTT. This encodes CAWSKGGLAGNRWGTDTQYF.

DNA of the CDR3: TGTGCCAGTAGCACAACAGGGGGACACTATGGCTACACCTTC. It codes for CASSTTGGHYGYTF. This chain connects TRBV19 to TRBJ1-2; 8 nucleotides align to TRBD1. CDR3 length: 14 amino acids. After removal of 6 bases from V and 3 bases from J, the junction contained 6 bases not matched to a gene. Germline V gene sequence: CDR1 LNHDA, CDR2 SQIVND (reference sequence).

The chain carries TRBV28 and TRBJ2-7; 8 bases fit TRBD1. The V gene end was trimmed by 6 bases and the J gene end by 0 bases; junction bases not matched to a gene: 10. The CDR3 extends over 16 amino acids. The germline V gene has CDR1 MDHEN and CDR2 SYDVKM. The CDR3 nucleotides are TGTGCCAGCAGCGGTCGCCTAGGGACAGGCTCCTACGAGCAGTACTTC. It encodes CASSGRLGTGSYEQYF.